Listed below are T cell receptor beta chains from one sample, sequenced in a study of T cells after yellow fever vaccination. In TCRdb, the 5' RACE reads were re-called with MiXCR into one record per CDR3 protein. Of hundreds of thousands of distinct CDR3 sequences listed, about a fifth are singletons. Sequencing was performed on PBMCs, taken 15 days after the yellow fever booster vaccination. These receptors all come from a man in his thirties or forties who received the YFV17D yellow fever vaccine. The CDR3 runs from the conserved cysteine through the conserved F or W. Each record gives: D gene, V gene, J gene, clone size, CDR3 protein, CDR3 DNA. The D gene is left open where the match is weak. The size entry is marked missing in some rows and otherwise reads once, few, many or a size class.

>TRBD1|TRBV10-1|TRBJ2-1|few
CASSDIRGPSGEQFF
TGCGCCAGCAGTGATATCAGGGGGCCCTCGGGAGAGCAGTTCTTC
>NA|TRBV29-1|TRBJ2-5|once
CSGRDGGETHYF
TGCAGCGGGCGGGACGGTGGGGAGACCCATTACTTC
>NA|TRBV10-2|TRBJ1-1|few
CASSELWVTEAFF
TGCGCCAGCAGTGAACTCTGGGTTACTGAAGCTTTCTTT
>NA|TRBV7-2|TRBJ2-7|few
CASSFQQGYEQYF
TGTGCCAGCAGCTTTCAGCAGGGGTACGAGCAGTACTTC
>NA|TRBV5-1|TRBJ2-5|NA
CASRSREIQETQYF
TGCGCCAGCCGATCCCGGGAGATCCAAGAGACCCAGTACTTC
>TRBD1|TRBV10-3|TRBJ1-6|NA
CAISDWTGASPLHF
TGTGCCATCAGTGACTGGACAGGGGCTTCACCCCTCCACTTT
>NA|TRBV6-2/TRBV6-3|TRBJ2-7|NA
CASSVPAYEQYF
TGTGCCAGCAGTGTCCCAGCCTACGAGCAGTACTTC
>NA|TRBV28|TRBJ1-6|NA
CASSQGVRSPLHF
TGTGCCAGCAGTCAGGGAGTGAGGTCACCCCTCCACTTT
>NA|TRBV4-3|TRBJ1-1|NA
CASSQDNSITEAFF
TGCGCCAGCAGCCAAGATAACAGCATTACTGAAGCTTTCTTT
>NA|TRBV19|TRBJ2-6|NA
CASSILFSVSGANVLTF
TGTGCCAGTAGTATTCTCTTCTCCGTCTCTGGGGCCAACGTCCTGACTTTC
>NA|TRBV7-8|TRBJ2-5|many
CASGEETQYF
TGTGCCAGCGGAGAAGAGACCCAGTACTTC
>TRBD2|TRBV10-3|TRBJ2-3|NA
CAITETSGSTQYF
TGTGCCATCACCGAGACTAGCGGGAGTACGCAGTATTTT
>TRBD1|TRBV5-5|TRBJ2-7|NA
CASSLFEQGLSYEQYF
TGTGCCAGCAGCTTGTTTGAACAGGGGCTATCCTACGAGCAGTACTTC
>NA|TRBV7-2|TRBJ2-1|NA
CASSSQDPVAQFF
TGTGCCAGCAGCTCTCAGGACCCGGTTGCTCAGTTCTTC
>TRBD1|TRBV6-2/TRBV6-3|TRBJ2-3|NA
CATKQGATDTQYF
TGTGCCACAAAACAGGGGGCAACAGATACGCAGTATTTT
>NA|TRBV7-2|TRBJ2-7|few
CASSIDLRASYEQYF
TGTGCCAGCAGCATCGATCTCCGGGCTTCCTACGAGCAGTACTTC
>NA|TRBV3-1|TRBJ2-1|few
CASSPIWTDNEQFF
TGTGCCAGCAGCCCGATCTGGACCGACAATGAGCAGTTCTTC
>NA|TRBV29-1|TRBJ2-3|NA
CSVAVGSRTDTQYF
TGCAGCGTTGCGGTCGGGAGTCGCACAGATACGCAGTATTTT
>NA|TRBV24-1|TRBJ2-5|NA
CATSDFGRGAETQYF
TGTGCCACCAGTGATTTCGGCAGGGGGGCAGAGACCCAGTACTTC
>NA|TRBV14|TRBJ2-5|few
CASSHLAGARETQYF
TGTGCCAGCAGCCACCTGGCTGGGGCCAGGGAGACCCAGTACTTC
>NA|TRBV15|TRBJ2-7|NA
CATSRAQTTYEQYF
TGTGCCACCAGCAGAGCACAAACTACCTACGAGCAGTACTTC
>NA|TRBV19|TRBJ1-5|few
CASSSGPRQPQHF
TGTGCCAGTAGTAGCGGCCCCCGGCAGCCCCAGCATTTT
>TRBD2|TRBV5-1|TRBJ2-1|NA
CASYGTSGLGEQFF
TGCGCCAGCTACGGGACTAGCGGGCTCGGCGAGCAGTTCTTC
>NA|TRBV5-4|TRBJ2-5|NA
CASSSQDGSETQYF
TGTGCCAGCAGCTCCCAGGATGGGTCCGAGACCCAGTACTTC
>TRBD2|TRBV25-1|TRBJ2-7|NA
CASRKRREGLYEQYF
TGTGCCAGCAGAAAAAGGCGGGAGGGCCTCTACGAGCAGTACTTC
>NA|TRBV9|TRBJ2-6|NA
CASSVVGTGANVLTF
TGTGCCAGCAGCGTAGTCGGGACTGGGGCCAACGTCCTGACTTTC
>NA|TRBV20-1|TRBJ1-2|NA
CSARGGVGYTF
TGCAGTGCTAGAGGAGGAGTGGGCTACACCTTC
>NA|TRBV5-4|TRBJ2-1|NA
CASSAGLSRSYNEQFF
TGTGCCAGCAGCGCCGGGCTCTCCCGCTCCTACAATGAGCAGTTCTTC
>TRBD2|TRBV20-1|TRBJ2-3|NA
CSARGGTSGDTQYF
TGCAGTGCTAGAGGGGGGACTAGCGGAGATACGCAGTATTTT
>NA|TRBV29-1|TRBJ2-7|few
CSVGQLGYEQYF
TGCAGCGTTGGACAGCTTGGGTACGAGCAGTACTTC